The 25 T cell receptor beta chains given below trace back to one sample, sequenced in a study of cytomegalovirus exposure and HLA in healthy donors. It was with 60 Vbeta and 13 Jbeta primers that the PCR ran. Produced via immunoSEQ multiplex PCR; TCRdb's table is partial and in-frame only. The repertoire has 150,000 to 200,000 clones, roughly 78% of them found once; the top ten carry 3.1%. The sequenced sample was PBMCs. The receptors originated from a woman in her 40s in good health and CMV-seronegative.

The chain is built from TRBV19 and TRBJ2-1, with 11 bases that match TRBD2. The J segment lost 0 bases and the V segment lost 3 bases, leaving 7 bases of the junction unmatched. This CDR3 is built from 18 residues. Germline V gene lookup returns CDR1 LNHDA and CDR2 SQIVND (reference sequence). Written as DNA, the CDR3 is TGTGCCAGTAGTATGAGGTTAGCGGGGGGGAGCTCCTACAATGAGCAGTTCTTC. Translating gives CASSMRLAGGSSYNEQFF.

The V and J genes are TRBV6-5 and TRBJ2-3; TRBD2 is a possible D gene (6 bases). Trimming took off 8 bases at V and 0 bases at J, with 12 bases between the two ends. CDR1 is MNHEY, CDR2 SVGAGI, per germline. The CDR3 is made up of 14 amino acids. The CDR3 DNA reads as TGTGCCAGCGGTCTAGCGCCCAGCACAGATACGCAGTATTTT. Translation: CASGLAPSTDTQYF.

Concerning this clone itself: The identical CDR3 is also encoded by other nucleotide sequences in the sample. In nucleotides, the CDR3 is TGTGCCAGCAGGACTACTAACTATGGCTACACCTTC. Amino acid sequence: CASRTTNYGYTF. This chain connects TRBV6-1 to TRBJ1-2; D is uncertain. Trimming shortened V by 6 bases and J by 0 bases, and 5 bases separated the two germline ends. The CDR3 loop spans 12 amino acids. Germline assignment: CDR1 MNHNS and CDR2 SASEGT.

J is TRBJ1-1 and V is TRBV19, with 7 bases matching TRBD1. V was pared by 3 bases and J by 8 bases, with 6 bases of the junction left unmatched. CDR3 length: 13 residues. Germline CDR1 is LNHDA and CDR2 is SQIVND (reference sequence). The CDR3 sequence is CASSINGGQEAFF. The CDR3 DNA reads as TGTGCCAGTAGTATCAACGGGGGACAGGAAGCTTTCTTT.

This clone was seen just once. This chain joins TRBV5-1 and TRBJ2-3; 9 bases agree with TRBD1. From germline, CDR1 is SGHRS and CDR2 YFSETQ. The CDR3 totals 15 residues. Trimming at V came to 0 bases and at J to 3 bases, leaving 2 bases not matched to a gene. CDR3 protein: CASSLEDRGTDTQYF. As DNA, the CDR3 is TGCGCCAGCAGCTTGGAGGACAGGGGTACAGATACGCAGTATTTT.

This clone was recorded a few times. The chain couples TRBV19 to TRBJ1-2, with 10 bases lining up with TRBD1. Germline CDR1 is LNHDA and CDR2 is SQIVND (reference sequence). Unmatched junction bases numbered 7, after V lost 6 bases and J lost 3 bases. The CDR3 has 15 amino acids. The CDR3 reads CASSHQGTGDYGYTF. As DNA, the CDR3 is TGTGCCAGTAGCCACCAGGGGACAGGGGACTATGGCTACACCTTC. The full variable domain, in which reference TRBV19 and TRBJ1-2 provide the parts outside the CDR3, is DGGITQSPKYLFRKEGQNVTLSCEQNLNHDAMYWYRQDPGQGLRLIYYSQIVNDFQKGDIAEGYSVSREKKESFPLTVTSAQKNPTAFYLCASSHQGTGDYGYTFGSGTRLTVV.

The gene calls are TRBV28 and TRBJ1-5; D possibly corresponds to TRBD1 (5 bases). The CDR3 has 15 amino acids. CDR1 and CDR2 from the germline V gene are MDHEN and SYDVKM. V was cut by 2 bases and J by 2 bases, with 10 bases left in between. CDR3 loop: CASSLGWGGNQPQHF. The CDR3 region has the DNA TGTGCCAGCAGTTTAGGGTGGGGGGGCAATCAGCCCCAGCATTTT.

V gene TRBV25-1 combines with J gene TRBJ1-4; maybe TRBD1 (5 bases). Trimming shortened V by 6 bases and J by 4 bases, and 18 bases separated the two germline ends. This CDR3 spans 16 amino acids. Germline-derived CDR1 and CDR2 are MGHDK and SYGVNS. The CDR3 loop is CASRESDSADNEKLFF. In nucleotides, the CDR3 is TGTGCCAGCAGGGAGTCCGACAGCGCCGATAATGAAAAACTGTTTTTT.

This clone was seen a few times. The V gene is TRBV6-5, the J gene TRBJ1-6; weak D call: TRBD1 (5 bases). Trimming removed 2 bases at V and 7 bases at J, with 15 bases between. CDR3 length: 16 amino acids. Germline V lookup: CDR1 MNHEY, CDR2 SVGAGI. In nucleotides, the CDR3 is TGTGCCAGCAGTTACGGTCCTTCCAGGGCGAATTCACCCCTCCACTTT. Translated: CASSYGPSRANSPLHF.

The chain links TRBV27 to TRBJ1-6, with a weak D call TRBD1 (5 bases). CDR1 and CDR2 (germline): MNHEY, SMNVEV (reference sequence). CDR3 length: 16 amino acids. With 5 bases removed from V and 0 bases from J, the gap between germline ends came to 11 bases. CDR3 amino acids: CASSLGLSSYNSPLHF. CDR3 bases: TGTGCCAGCAGTCTGGGACTGAGCTCCTATAATTCACCCCTCCACTTT.

The V gene is TRBV28, the J gene TRBJ1-6, with 8 positions matching TRBD1. The length of the CDR3 is 13 residues. From germline, CDR1 is MDHEN and CDR2 SYDVKM. V shed 9 bases, J shed 10 bases, and the junction held 8 bases outside the gene matches. The chain's CDR3 is CASKTGVNSPLHF. In DNA, the CDR3 is TGTGCCAGTAAGACAGGGGTGAACTCACCCCTCCACTTT.

The chain uses TRBV5-1 and TRBJ1-1; D is possibly TRBD1 (5 bases). V was trimmed by 5 bases and J by 4 bases, leaving 12 bases between them. CDR3 length: 13 residues. Germline CDR1 is SGHRS and CDR2 is YFSETQ. As DNA, the CDR3 is TGCGCCAGCAGTGGACAAGGAACCACTGAAGCTTTCTTT. It codes for CASSGQGTTEAFF. The full variable domain, completed using reference TRBV5-1 and TRBJ1-1, is KAGVTQTPRYLIKTRGQQVTLSCSPISGHRSVSWYQQTPGQGLQFLFEYFSETQRNKGNFPGRFSGRQFSNSRSEMNVSTLELGDSALYLCASSGQGTTEAFFGQGTRLTVV.

J is TRBJ1-6 and V is TRBV28, with D possibly TRBD1 on 5 matching bases. V lost 2 bases and J 3 bases, leaving 8 bases between the germline ends. Per the germline V gene, CDR1 is MDHEN and CDR2 is SYDVKM. The CDR3 totals 15 residues. CDR3 protein: CASSLQGSYNSPLHF. CDR3 nucleotides: TGTGCCAGCAGTTTACAGGGTAGCTATAATTCACCCCTCCACTTT.

This sequence joins TRBV11-3 and TRBJ2-7, with 7 bases that match TRBD2. Germline-derived CDR1 and CDR2 are SGHNT and YENEEA. After removal of 0 bases from V and 3 bases from J, the junction contained 2 bases not matched to a gene. CDR3 size: 14 residues. The CDR3 DNA is TGTGCCAGCAGCTTAGAGGGGGGGAACTACGAGCAGTACTTC. Its translation is CASSLEGGNYEQYF.

The CDR3 region has the DNA TGTGCCAGCAGTGGCACCGGGACTTGGGGGTTCTTC. Translation gives CASSGTGTWGFF. The V call is TRBV6-1, the J call TRBJ2-1, with a weak D call TRBD2 (6 bases). The germline V gene has CDR1 MNHNS and CDR2 SASEGT. CDR3 length: 12 amino acids. V was pared by 4 bases and J by 15 bases, with 16 bases between.

The chain couples TRBV4-1 to TRBJ2-2, with TRBD1 identical over 7 bases. Germline-derived CDR1 and CDR2 are MGHRA and YSYEKL. There are 15 residues in the CDR3. J gave up 4 bases and V 8 bases, and 10 bases lay outside the gene matches. In DNA form, the CDR3 reads TGCGCCAGCCGACAGGGCCTTCTGGGCACCGGGGAGCTGTTTTTT. This codes for CASRQGLLGTGELFF.

The J gene is TRBJ2-7, the V gene TRBV10-3; 10 bases fit TRBD1. The trim removed 2 bases at V and 6 bases at J, leaving 4 bases unmatched. The germline gives CDR1 ENHRY, CDR2 SYGVKD. The CDR3 is 14 residues long. Here the CDR3 reads CAISERGTGAEQYF. CDR3 in DNA: TGTGCCATCAGTGAGAGGGGGACAGGGGCCGAGCAGTACTTC.

This clone was counted a single time. J is TRBJ2-1 and V is TRBV4-1; D possibly corresponds to TRBD2 (5 bases). This CDR3 is built from 16 residues. V was clipped by 2 bases and J by 9 bases, with 20 bases between them. Germline CDR1 is MGHRA and CDR2 is YSYEKL. The CDR3 region has the DNA TGCGCCAGCAGCCAACCAACATCCGGACTGTGGGGTGAGCAGTTCTTC. Protein: CASSQPTSGLWGEQFF.

The chain combines TRBV10-3 with TRBJ1-1, with D possibly matching TRBD1 (5 bases). This CDR3 spans 13 amino acids. Germline-derived CDR1 and CDR2 are ENHRY and SYGVKD. Trimming took off 3 bases at V and 1 base at J, with 6 bases between the two ends. CDR3 loop: CAISEQENTEAFF. In nucleotides, the CDR3 is TGTGCCATCAGTGAACAGGAGAACACTGAAGCTTTCTTT.

This clone was seen only a few times. CDR3: CASSQETGVNTEAFF. CDR3 in DNA: TGCGCCAGCAGCCAAGAGACAGGGGTGAACACTGAAGCTTTCTTT. This chain connects TRBV4-1 to TRBJ1-1, with 8 bases aligning to TRBD1. Germline CDR1 MGHRA, CDR2 YSYEKL. The CDR3 consists of 15 residues. The V gene end was trimmed by 0 bases and the J gene end by 0 bases; junction bases not matched to a gene: 0.

This rearrangement joins TRBV19 to TRBJ1-3; the D is unclear. CDR1 and CDR2 from the germline V gene are LNHDA and SQIVND (reference sequence). The CDR3 has 14 residues. V lost 2 bases and J lost 2, with 7 bases in between. The DNA for the CDR3 is TGTGCCAGTAGTATATTACAGACTGGAAACACCATATATTTT. Amino acids: CASSILQTGNTIYF.

The V gene is TRBV28, the J gene TRBJ2-1; unclear D gene. Germline-derived CDR1 and CDR2 are MDHEN and SYDVKM. This CDR3 is 12 amino acids long. Trimming took 3 bases from V and 4 from J, leaving 4 bases between them. CDR3 residues: CASSLEYNEQFF. The DNA for the CDR3 is TGTGCCAGCAGTTTGGAGTACAATGAGCAGTTCTTC.

This clone was seen a handful of times. The gene calls are TRBV12-5 and TRBJ2-5; TRBD2 might be the D (6 bases). CDR3 length: 14 amino acids. The V and J ends lost 5 bases and 5 bases respectively, with 15 bases between them. Germline V gene lookup returns CDR1 LGHNT and CDR2 FRNRAP. CDR3 nucleotides: TGTGCTAGTGGTGGGGCGGGGATGGACGAGACCCAGTACTTC. It specifies CASGGAGMDETQYF.

The rearrangement uses TRBV9 and TRBJ1-4, with D unresolved. With 2 bases removed from V and 4 bases from J, the gap between germline ends came to 6 bases. CDR1 is SGDLS, CDR2 YYNGEE, per germline. The CDR3 is made up of 13 amino acids. CDR3 protein: CASSVSFNEKLFF. The CDR3 bases are TGTGCCAGCAGCGTGAGTTTTAATGAAAAACTGTTTTTT.

The V and J genes are TRBV19 and TRBJ1-3, with D possibly matching TRBD1 (6 bases). V lost 6 bases and J 0 bases, leaving 18 bases between the germline ends. Germline lookup yields CDR1 LNHDA and CDR2 SQIVND (reference sequence). The CDR3 totals 17 residues. DNA of the CDR3: TGTGCCAGTAGCCTACAAGTTGGGACACTCTCTGGAAACACCATATATTTT. Its translation is CASSLQVGTLSGNTIYF.